These 19 T cell receptor beta chains came from one sample sequenced in a study of regulatory T cells in long-lasting Graves disease. Through Arm-PCR of CDR3 regions and iRepertoire HTBI primers, TCR beta libraries were built. Using its own MiXCR run on the multiplex PCR reads, TCRdb lists one record per CDR3 protein. Among about 460,000 distinct CDR3 sequences listed, 14% were seen once. Time point of the sample: newly diagnosed GD, antithyroid drugs for less than 3 months. RNA from PBMCs was the source of the TCR library. Separately, the same data were catalogued under a study of T cells in Graves' hyperthyroidism and ophthalmopathy.

Material: peripheral blood mononuclear cells (PBMCs), obtained at new diagnosis, from a patient treated with antithyroid drugs. The receptors derive from a woman in her 50s with Graves disease.

This clonotype was seen only a few times. This chain uses TRBV6-2 or TRBV6-3 with TRBJ2-7; 7 bases match TRBD2. This CDR3 has 15 amino acids. The trim removed 6 bases at V and 5 bases at J, leaving 13 bases unmatched. Germline lookup yields CDR1 MNHEY and CDR2 SVGEGT. The CDR3 loop reads CASSLLAGVKNEQYF. In DNA, the CDR3 is TGTGCCAGCAGCCTCCTTGCGGGAGTGAAAAACGAGCAGTACTTC.

This clonotype was seen many times. V gene TRBV28 combines with J gene TRBJ2-7, with a tentative D call TRBD2 (5 bases). The CDR3 covers 13 residues. V lost 7 bases and J lost 2, with 12 bases in between. The V gene's germline CDR1 is MDHEN and CDR2 SYDVKM. CDR3 in amino acids: CASKAGSPYEQYF. DNA of the CDR3: TGTGCCAGCAAGGCGGGCAGCCCCTACGAGCAGTACTTC.

This clonotype was seen a handful of times. The final CDR3 position lacks the conserved phenylalanine or tryptophan, pointing to a likely read error. The chain couples TRBV5-1 to TRBJ1-2, with D perhaps TRBD1 (5 bases). V was clipped by 0 bases and J by 5 bases, with 14 bases between them. Per germline, CDR1 SGHRS and CDR2 YFSETQ. This CDR3 region has 15 residues. DNA of the CDR3: TGCGCCAGCAGCTTGGCCTCAGGGTGGGGTTATGGCTACACCTCC. Encoded protein: CASSLASGWGYGYTS.

The V and J genes are TRBV2 and TRBJ2-5; weak D call: TRBD2 (5 bases). The CDR3 is 12 residues long. Germline loops: CDR1 SNHLY, CDR2 FYNNEI. V dropped 7 bases and J dropped 1 base, with 7 bases sitting between them. The CDR3 DNA sequence: TGTGCCAGCATGCGGGCCCAAGAGACCCAGTACTTC. Protein product: CASMRAQETQYF.

The table lists this clonotype with many counts. V gene TRBV2 combines with J gene TRBJ2-7; 7 positions agree with TRBD1. V shed 6 bases and J 4 bases; nucleotides not matched to a gene: 15. CDR1 and CDR2 (germline): SNHLY, FYNNEI. CDR3 length equals 16 residues. The CDR3 nucleotides are TGTGCCAGCAGGAAGGAAGGGGGCCGCCACCCTTACGAGCAGTACTTC. It is translated as CASRKEGGRHPYEQYF.

The rearrangement links TRBV19 to TRBJ1-4; D unresolved. The germline V gene encodes CDR1 LNHDA and CDR2 SQIVND (reference sequence). The CDR3 loop spans 14 amino acids. V was trimmed by 5 bases and J by 4 bases, leaving 11 bases between them. The CDR3 DNA follows: TGTGCCAGTAGTCTCCCCACGAGTAATGAAAAACTGTTTTTT. Protein product: CASSLPTSNEKLFF.

About this clonotype itself: A single base separates this from a much larger clone, so it may be a read error. CDR3 coding DNA: TGCGCCAGCAGCAGCGGCAGGGGGATTAACACAGATACGCAGTATTTT. The encoded protein is CASSSGRGINTDTQYF. V is TRBV5-1 and J is TRBJ2-3; TRBD1 matches at 7 bases. This CDR3 is 16 amino acids long. V lost 4 bases, J lost 2 bases, and 10 bases stayed unmatched. CDR1 is SGHRS and CDR2 is YFSETQ in the germline V gene.

This clonotype came up many times. This sequence joins TRBV12-3 or TRBV12-4 and TRBJ1-5; D unresolved. The CDR3 is 15 residues long. V gave up 2 bases and J gave up 0 bases, with 8 bases separating them. Here the CDR3 DNA reads TGTGCCAGCAGTTTATGGCAGAATAGCAATCAGCCCCAGCATTTT. Encoded protein: CASSLWQNSNQPQHF.

The V gene is TRBV4-2, the J gene TRBJ2-3; the D gene is possibly TRBD2 (5 bases). V shed 0 bases and J shed 1 base, with 8 bases lying between them. From germline, CDR1 is LGHNA and CDR2 YNFKEQ. The CDR3 length is 15 residues. The CDR3 sequence: CASSQDSGRTDTQYF. Here the CDR3 DNA reads TGTGCCAGCAGCCAAGACAGCGGCCGCACAGATACGCAGTATTTT.

This clonotype was found many times. The J gene is TRBJ1-2, the V gene TRBV5-1, with a tentative D call TRBD1 (5 bases). The CDR3 length is 14 residues. The germline V gene encodes CDR1 SGHRS and CDR2 YFSETQ. V was cut by 0 bases and J by 4 bases, with 10 bases left in between. The CDR3 region has the DNA TGCGCCAGCAGCTTGGCGACAGTCGGCTATGGCTACACCTTC. Translating it yields CASSLATVGYGYTF.

The CDR3 loop is CASSPPDRAGSPLHF. The CDR3 region has the DNA TGTGCCAGCAGCCCTCCCGACAGGGCCGGGTCACCCCTCCACTTT. The rearrangement uses TRBV6-1 and TRBJ1-6; 7 nucleotides line up with TRBD1. Germline V gene sequence: CDR1 MNHNS, CDR2 SASEGT. The CDR3 is made up of 15 amino acids. The V segment lost 6 bases and the J segment 10 bases; nucleotides outside the gene matches: 12.

This clonotype was counted at least ten times. The rearrangement links TRBV2 to TRBJ2-5, with 9 bases aligning to TRBD2. The germline gives CDR1 SNHLY, CDR2 FYNNEI. V shed 6 bases, J shed 5 bases, and the junction held 10 bases outside the gene matches. This CDR3 has 15 residues. CDR3 in DNA: TGTGCCAGCAGCCAAATAGCGGGAGAGGGGGAGACCCAGTACTTC. Translated, it gives CASSQIAGEGETQYF.

This clonotype was detected many times. The chain is built from TRBV20-1 and TRBJ2-7; 8 bases line up with TRBD2. This CDR3 is 15 amino acids long. Germline assignment: CDR1 DFQATT and CDR2 SNEGSKA (reference sequence). V was pared by 0 bases and J by 4 bases, with 8 bases of the junction left unmatched. CDR3 in amino acids: CSARDREREWYEQYF. DNA of the CDR3: TGCAGTGCTAGAGATCGGGAGCGGGAGTGGTACGAGCAGTACTTC.

This clonotype was observed at least ten times. This chain joins TRBV12-3 or TRBV12-4 and TRBJ2-7; D assignment may be TRBD1 or TRBD2 (6 bases each). Trimming removed 3 bases from V and 7 bases from J, with 19 bases in between. This CDR3 is built from 15 residues. The CDR3 is CASSFTGGEAREQYF. In DNA, the CDR3 is TGTGCCAGCAGTTTCACCGGGGGCGAAGCGAGGGAGCAGTACTTC.

This clonotype was picked up many times. This rearrangement joins TRBV6-2 or TRBV6-3 to TRBJ1-1; D possibly corresponds to TRBD1 (6 bases). Between the trimmed V and J ends, which lost 2 bases and 4 bases, there was a span of 14 bases. The CDR3 spans 15 residues. Germline CDR1 reads MNHEY; CDR2 reads SVGEGT. The CDR3 DNA reads as TGTGCCAGCAGTTACGTCCGGCGGGGGCGCACTGAAGCTTTCTTT. Translating it yields CASSYVRRGRTEAFF.

This clonotype was seen ten or more times. J is TRBJ1-1 and V is TRBV5-1; a weak D match, TRBD1 (6 bases). Trimming left V 6 bases short and J 8 bases short, with 11 bases between. From germline, CDR1 is SGHRS and CDR2 YFSETQ. The CDR3 totals 11 residues. CDR3 coding DNA: TGCGCCAGCACAGGTCAGGGGGAAGCTTTCTTT. Translating gives CASTGQGEAFF.

In regard to this clonotype: This sequence may be a read error, since a much larger clone differs from it by one base. The rearrangement uses TRBV12-3 or TRBV12-4 and TRBJ2-3, with 8 bases matching TRBD2. The J segment lost 0 bases and the V segment lost 7 bases, leaving 9 bases of the junction unmatched. CDR3 length equals 16 residues. CDR3 in DNA: TGTGCCAGCAAACTAAGACTAGCGCCTAGCACAGATACGCAGTATTTT. It encodes CASKLRLAPSTDTQYF.

This clonotype was seen more than once but under ten times. V gene TRBV2 combines with J gene TRBJ1-3, with no clear D. This CDR3 has 18 amino acids. V was cut by 3 bases and J by 0 bases, with 18 bases left in between. Germline CDR1 is SNHLY and CDR2 is FYNNEI. CDR3 nucleotides: TGTGCCAGCAGTGACCGGTTAGGAAGGACTTCCTCTGGAAACACCATATATTTT. Its translation is CASSDRLGRTSSGNTIYF.

The rearrangement joins TRBV10-3 to TRBJ1-4; D unclear. The CDR3 spans 14 residues. CDR1 is ENHRY, CDR2 SYGVKD, per germline. The ends were cut back, 2 bases at V and 4 bases at J, with 8 bases in the middle. CDR3 region: CAISERQDNEKLFF. CDR3 nucleotides: TGTGCCATCAGTGAGCGGCAGGATAATGAAAAACTGTTTTTT.